The 9 T cell receptor beta chains listed next were all sequenced from one sample in a study of T cell repertoires in cytomegalovirus infection. Their recognized antigens are unknown. TCRdb passed the reads through MiXCR, listing each CDR3 protein once. The table lists approximately 910,000 distinct CDR3 sequences, 30% to 40% of them singletons. The material sequenced was cultured CD8+ T cells from PBMCs, taken from culture after CMV antigen stimulation. The receptor set was obtained from a human donor in good health (CMV status not recorded). Some clones in this sample may be carry-over from other donors' samples.

V and J are TRBV5-4 and TRBJ2-7; 9 bases match TRBD1. CDR3 size: 15 residues. Germline V gives CDR1 SGHNT, CDR2 YYREEE (reference sequence). Trimming at V came to 0 bases and at J to 4 bases, leaving 5 bases not matched to a gene. The DNA of the CDR3 is TGTGCCAGCAGCTTGGTTACAGGGGGCTATTACGAGCAGTACTTC. This encodes CASSLVTGGYYEQYF.

This clonotype was detected once. The V gene is TRBV19, the J gene TRBJ2-3; D might be TRBD1 or TRBD2, each matching 5 bases. Germline V gene lookup returns CDR1 LNHDA and CDR2 SQIVND (reference sequence). This CDR3 contains 17 residues. V was pared by 1 base and J by 6 bases, with 20 bases between. CDR3 DNA: TGTGCCAGTAGTATAGGCCTAGTCGGGGACGTTTTGGATACGCAGTATTTT. It yields the protein CASSIGLVGDVLDTQYF. Drawing the rest from reference TRBV19 and TRBJ2-3, the complete variable domain is DGGITQSPKYLFRKEGQNVTLSCEQNLNHDAMYWYRQDPGQGLRLIYYSQIVNDFQKGDIAEGYSVSREKKESFPLTVTSAQKNPTAFYLCASSIGLVGDVLDTQYFGPGTRLTVL.

This clonotype has a handful of counts. The genes are TRBV12-3 or TRBV12-4 and TRBJ1-2, with 10 bases lining up with TRBD1. J was trimmed by 7 bases and V by 5 bases; bases with no gene match: 4. CDR3 length: 13 amino acids. The DNA for the CDR3 is TGTGCCAGCAGTATCGGGACAGGGGTTGGCTACACCTTC. Its translation is CASSIGTGVGYTF.

This clonotype was observed a handful of times. The gene calls are TRBV12-3 or TRBV12-4 and TRBJ2-3, with 11 nucleotides matching TRBD2. Trimming took 4 bases from V and 15 from J; bases not matched to a gene: 6. The CDR3 covers 12 residues. The CDR3: CASSSTSGEGYF. The CDR3, as DNA: TGTGCCAGCAGTTCGACTAGCGGGGAGGGTTATTTT.

This sequence joins TRBV27 and TRBJ1-1; D ambiguous. V gave up 4 bases and J gave up 6 bases, with 15 bases separating them. The CDR3 contains 14 residues. Germline V gives CDR1 MNHEY, CDR2 SMNVEV (reference sequence). The CDR3 here is CASSSPGSYSEAFF. In nucleotides, the CDR3 is TGTGCCAGCAGTTCCCCGGGGAGTTACTCTGAAGCTTTCTTT.

The chain uses TRBV7-8 and TRBJ1-5; no clear D. Germline values: CDR1 SGHVS, CDR2 FQNEAQ. This CDR3 contains 18 residues. Trimming removed 0 bases at V and 0 bases at J, with 15 bases between. CDR3 nucleotides: TGTGCCAGCAGCTTAGCCCAGGTGCTAGGGTATAGCAATCAGCCCCAGCATTTT. Protein sequence: CASSLAQVLGYSNQPQHF.

This sequence joins TRBV27 and TRBJ2-3, with 11 bases that match TRBD2. J gave up 0 bases and V 3 bases, and 5 bases lay outside the gene matches. This CDR3 is 17 amino acids long. Germline V gene data show CDR1 as MNHEY and CDR2 as SMNVEV (reference sequence). Written as DNA, the CDR3 is TGTGCCAGCAGTTTGGCGAGACTAGCGGGGAGCACAGATACGCAGTATTTT. Residues: CASSLARLAGSTDTQYF.

The chain combines TRBV6-1 with TRBJ2-1; either TRBD1 or TRBD2 may fit D (6 bases each). From germline, CDR1 is MNHNS and CDR2 SASEGT. The CDR3 spans 13 residues. Trimming pared 11 bases from V and 5 bases from J, leaving 16 bases between. The chain's CDR3 is CAASRGRDNEQFF. DNA of the CDR3: TGTGCCGCTTCCCGGGGGCGGGACAATGAGCAGTTCTTC.

This clonotype was seen more than once but under ten times. This CDR3 is CSVSRQGNTDTQYF. The CDR3 DNA sequence: TGCAGCGTCTCCCGACAGGGAAACACAGATACGCAGTATTTT. V and J are TRBV29-1 and TRBJ2-3; 7 bases agree with TRBD1. The V segment lost 6 bases and the J segment 2 bases; nucleotides outside the gene matches: 8. The CDR3 runs to 14 residues. Germline V gene data show CDR1 as SQVTM and CDR2 as ANQGSEA.